The 2 T cell receptor beta chains below come from one sample, sequenced in a study of vaccination and CD4 T cells after COVID-19. These receptors have no identified antigens. Cultured CD4+ T cell DNA underwent sequencing with the Oncomine TCR Beta short-read assay. TCRdb fed the PCR reads into MiXCR, producing one record per CDR3 protein. The repertoire holds roughly 20,000 distinct CDR3 sequences, with about 39% as singletons. Regarding treatment: roughly 10-day PBMC culture with coronavirus spike peptide pools or control peptides (ViraFEST assay). The sequenced sample was CD4+ T cells from blood, cultured in vitro, obtained before SARS-CoV-2 vaccination. The source of these receptors is a human donor who had recovered from COVID-19.

V usage is TRBV7-2 and J usage is TRBJ2-1, with TRBD2 matching 12 bases. This CDR3 has 17 residues. V was pared by 5 bases and J by 5 bases, with 10 bases of the junction left unmatched. CDR1 is SGHTA and CDR2 is FQGNSA in the germline V gene. The DNA for the CDR3 is TGTGCCAGCAGCCCCCGACTAGCGGGAGATATTGACAATGAGCAGTTCTTC. It encodes CASSPRLAGDIDNEQFF.

Only a few counts were recorded for this clonotype. This chain uses TRBV7-8 with TRBJ2-7; D is ambiguous. The germline CDR1 and CDR2 sequences are SGHVS and FQNEAQ. The CDR3 consists of 15 residues. V lost 6 bases, J lost 4 bases, and 19 bases lay in between. This CDR3 is CASSLNPGSPYEQYF. The CDR3 bases are TGTGCCAGCAGTCTAAACCCAGGATCCCCTTACGAGCAGTACTTC. Combining the CDR3 with reference TRBV7-8 and TRBJ2-7 gives the whole variable domain GAGVSQSPRYKVAKRGQDVALRCDPISGHVSLFWYQQALGQGPEFLTYFQNEAQLDKSGLPSDRFFAERPEGSVSTLKIQRTQQEDSAVYLCASSLNPGSPYEQYFGPGTRLTVT.